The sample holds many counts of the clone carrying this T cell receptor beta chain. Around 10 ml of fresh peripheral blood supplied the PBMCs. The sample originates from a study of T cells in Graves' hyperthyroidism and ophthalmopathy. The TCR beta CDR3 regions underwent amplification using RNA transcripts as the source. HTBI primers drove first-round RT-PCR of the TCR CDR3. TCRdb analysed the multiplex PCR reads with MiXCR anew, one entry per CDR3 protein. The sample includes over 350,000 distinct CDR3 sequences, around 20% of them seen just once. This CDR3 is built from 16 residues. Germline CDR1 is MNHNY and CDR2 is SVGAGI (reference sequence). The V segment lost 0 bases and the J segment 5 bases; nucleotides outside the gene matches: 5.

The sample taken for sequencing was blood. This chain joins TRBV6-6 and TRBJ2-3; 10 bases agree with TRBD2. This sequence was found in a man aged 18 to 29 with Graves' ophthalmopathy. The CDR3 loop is CASSYSKRGGVDTQYF. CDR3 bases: TGTGCCAGCAGTTACTCGAAGCGGGGGGGTGTAGATACGCAGTATTTT.